The T cell receptor (beta chain) described here comes from a study of human T cells and chemical hapten exposure. Study as a whole: Patch tests put 0.01% DPC on the upper back, read at 6 days. Study-level points and caveats: In the PT1 data, expanded TCR counts showed a positive correlation with patch test score. Following DPC sensitization, TCRs present above 1 in 1000 frequency showed no change. Relative to control repertoires, expanded TCRs gave rise to significantly more large CDR3 similarity clusters.

In TCRdb, the RACE reads were re-called with MiXCR into one record per CDR3 protein. The profile shows around 200,000 distinct CDR3 sequences, 20% to 25% of them singletons. From germline, CDR1 is DFQATT and CDR2 SNEGSKA (reference sequence). The ends lost 3 bases at V and 3 bases at J; junction bases unmatched: 4. This CDR3 spans 13 amino acids. Documented time point: patch test 3, about 24 weeks after DPC sensitization. Treatment in this sample: therapeutic diphenylcyclopropenone sensitization with weekly scalp DPC. In this sample, this clonotype turned up a few times. The antigen remains unidentified.

V and J are TRBV20-1 and TRBJ2-7; 8 bases map to TRBD1. The TCR comes from a woman aged 35 to 49 with alopecia areata. Some clones in this sample may be carry-over from other donors' samples. Material: whole blood, obtained in connection with sensitization to the hapten diphenylcyclopropenone (DPC). CDR3: CSARRTGNYEQYF. For the CDR3, the DNA is TGCAGTGCTAGGAGGACAGGGAACTACGAGCAGTACTTC.